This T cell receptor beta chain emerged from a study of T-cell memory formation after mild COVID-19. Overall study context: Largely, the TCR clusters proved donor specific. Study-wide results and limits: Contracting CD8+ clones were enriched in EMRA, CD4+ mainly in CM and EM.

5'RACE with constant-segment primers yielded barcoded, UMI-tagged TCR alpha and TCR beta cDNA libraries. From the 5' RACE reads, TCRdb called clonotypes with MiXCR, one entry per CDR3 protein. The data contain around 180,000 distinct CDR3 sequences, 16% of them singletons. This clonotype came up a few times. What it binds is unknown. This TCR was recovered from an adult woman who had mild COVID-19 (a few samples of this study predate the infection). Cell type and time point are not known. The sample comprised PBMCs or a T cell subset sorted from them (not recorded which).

CDR3: CAISGGDTEAFF. Written as DNA, the CDR3 is TGTGCCATCTCGGGCGGGGACACTGAAGCTTTCTTT. The genes are TRBV10-3 and TRBJ1-1; no clear D gene. CDR3 length equals 12 residues. Germline-derived CDR1 and CDR2 are ENHRY and SYGVKD. Trimming cost V 8 bases and J 3 bases, with 10 bases left between them.